A selection of T cell receptor beta chains follows, all from one sample in a study of early T cells in non-severe SARS-CoV-2 infection. TCRdb reprocessed the 5' RACE reads via MiXCR and lists one record per CDR3 protein. The sample has 70,000 to 85,000 distinct CDR3 sequences; 12% are singletons. Sequences were derived from whole blood, sampled at baseline. Every receptor here comes from an adult who was a healthcare worker with PCR-confirmed SARS-CoV-2 infection or an uninfected control (not recorded which). The donor label of this sample is uncertain. Both conserved end residues are part of each CDR3. D genes are given only for firm matches. Expanded clones get a size class; other rows say once, few or many, or leave the size out.

d_call,j_call,v_call,clone_size,cdr3_nt,cdr3_aa
.,TRBJ1-5,TRBV11-3,.,TGTGCCAGCAGCTTAGGCGAGGACCAGCCCCAGCATTTT,CASSLGEDQPQHF
.,TRBJ2-3,TRBV12-3/TRBV12-4,few,TGTGCCAGCAGTTGGGGACTCCGCACAGATACGCAGTATTTT,CASSWGLRTDTQYF
TRBD1,TRBJ2-7,TRBV11-2,.,TGTGCCAGCAGCTTACGCGGGACAGGGTCTCACGAGCAGTACTTC,CASSLRGTGSHEQYF
.,TRBJ1-3,TRBV12-3/TRBV12-4,few,TGTGCCGGCCGGGTCTCTGGAAACACCATATATTTT,CAGRVSGNTIYF
.,TRBJ2-7,TRBV9,.,TGTGCCAGCAGCTTAGAAACAGGTGACTACGAGCAGTACTTC,CASSLETGDYEQYF
.,TRBJ1-1,TRBV6-2/TRBV6-3,few,TGTGCCAGCAGTTACTCGGCCCTCAAGTACACTGAAGCTTTCTTT,CASSYSALKYTEAFF
.,TRBJ1-6,TRBV7-2,.,TGTGCCAGCAGCCCCCGTCTGGCTACGGATAATTCACCCCTCCACTTT,CASSPRLATDNSPLHF
.,TRBJ2-3,TRBV7-3,.,TGTGCCAGCAGCTGGTCCTCGGGAGATACGCAGTATTTT,CASSWSSGDTQYF
.,TRBJ2-7,TRBV7-2,few,TGTGCCAGCAGCTTACCATCGCGGGCCGAGCAGTACTTC,CASSLPSRAEQYF
.,TRBJ1-6,TRBV11-2,few,TGTGCCAGCAGCTTAGTGGCGGGATCCTATAATTCACCCCTCCACTTT,CASSLVAGSYNSPLHF
.,TRBJ1-1,TRBV9,few,TGTGCCAGCAGCACCTCGACGGGGAACACTGAAGCTTTCTTT,CASSTSTGNTEAFF
.,TRBJ1-2,TRBV2,few,TGTGCCAGCAGGGAAATCCAGGGTTCTGGCTATGGCTACACCTTC,CASREIQGSGYGYTF
TRBD2,TRBJ2-5,TRBV2,few,TGTGCCAGCAGTGAGGGACTAGCGGACCAGGGTACCCAGTACTTC,CASSEGLADQGTQYF
TRBD2,TRBJ2-5,TRBV19,many,TGTGCCAGTTCGGGGGGAGAGACCCAGTACTTC,CASSGGETQYF
.,TRBJ2-7,TRBV5-1,many,TGCGCCAGCAGCTTAGGTACTAATTCCTACGAGCAGTACTTC,CASSLGTNSYEQYF
.,TRBJ2-3,TRBV7-3,.,TGTGCCAGCAGCTTATTCGGGGGGCCAACCCGCACAGATACGCAGTATTTT,CASSLFGGPTRTDTQYF
.,TRBJ2-1,TRBV30,many,TGTGCCTGGGGGACTCTAATCAATGAGCAGTTCTTC,CAWGTLINEQFF
.,TRBJ1-2,TRBV11-2,many,TGTGCCAGCAGCTCAGGGAGGGTGAATGGCTACACCTTC,CASSSGRVNGYTF
.,TRBJ2-1,TRBV12-3/TRBV12-4,many,TGTGCCAGCAGCAGGGCTGGTGAGCAGTTCTTC,CASSRAGEQFF
TRBD2,TRBJ2-1,TRBV11-2,few,TGTGCCAGCAGCCTCAAGACGCGGGGGACCCCGTACTACAATGAGCAGTTCTTC,CASSLKTRGTPYYNEQFF
.,TRBJ2-3,TRBV19,many,TGTGCCAGTAGTACCACAAGGACCCGAGATACGCAGTATTTT,CASSTTRTRDTQYF
.,TRBJ1-1,TRBV12-3/TRBV12-4,.,TGTGCCAGCAGTTTTGGGGCGGCAAGAAACACTGAAGCTTTCTTT,CASSFGAARNTEAFF
TRBD1,TRBJ1-1,TRBV14,few,TGTGCCAGCAGCCTTTCCAGGGGGACTGAAGCTTTCTTT,CASSLSRGTEAFF
.,TRBJ1-5,TRBV7-2,many,TGTGCCAGCAGCTTGGGTCTAAACGGACAGCCCCAGCATTTT,CASSLGLNGQPQHF
.,TRBJ1-5,TRBV5-6,.,TGTGCCAGCAGCCTTGGACCGTTTCGGGACAATCAGCCCCAGCATTTT,CASSLGPFRDNQPQHF
.,TRBJ2-3,TRBV3-1,.,TGTGCCAGCAGCTTGTTGGGGGTAAGCACAGATACGCAGTATTTT,CASSLLGVSTDTQYF
.,TRBJ1-2,TRBV6-2/TRBV6-3,few,TGTGCCAGCAGCTACGAGTCGTATGGCTACACCTTC,CASSYESYGYTF
TRBD2,TRBJ2-5,TRBV12-3/TRBV12-4,many,TGTGCCAGCAGCCGGGAGGGGACCCAGTACTTC,CASSREGTQYF
.,TRBJ1-2,TRBV7-9,few,TGTGCCAGCAGCTTAGTGTTTGGGGATAACTATGGCTACACCTTC,CASSLVFGDNYGYTF
.,TRBJ2-5,TRBV6-6,few,TGTGCCAGCAGGGCAGGGGGGGGTGAGACCCAGTACTTC,CASRAGGGETQYF
.,TRBJ1-2,TRBV29-1,few,TGCAGCGTACCGATACAGGCTCCCGGGTATGGCTACACCTTC,CSVPIQAPGYGYTF
.,TRBJ1-2,TRBV4-3,.,TGCGCCAGCAGCCAAGAGGTCTCAGGGGCCCTGGGGAGCTACACCTTC,CASSQEVSGALGSYTF
TRBD1,TRBJ1-5,TRBV2,many,TGTGCCAGCAGTGAAGCGCTGGGTCGAGGTGGCGTAGACAGGGGGCGGGATCAGCCCCAGCATTTT,CASSEALGRGGVDRGRDQPQHF
.,TRBJ2-1,TRBV10-2,many,TGTGCCAGCAGTGACTACAATGAGCAGTTCTTC,CASSDYNEQFF
TRBD2,TRBJ2-1,TRBV9,many,TGTGCCAGCAGCTTATTGAGCGGGGGCGAGCAGTTCTTC,CASSLLSGGEQFF
TRBD2,TRBJ2-3,TRBV4-1,.,TGCGCCAGCAGCCATGGCCCGGGACTAGAAAGAGATACGCAGTATTTT,CASSHGPGLERDTQYF
TRBD2,TRBJ2-1,TRBV5-5,few,TGTGCCAGCAGCCCCCGTAGTAGCGGGGGCAATGAGCAGTTCTTC,CASSPRSSGGNEQFF
TRBD2,TRBJ2-3,TRBV18,many,TGTGCCAGCTCACCCATCCACCTAGCGGGCTATAGCACAGATACGCAGTATTTT,CASSPIHLAGYSTDTQYF
.,TRBJ1-1,TRBV9,few,TGTGCCAGCAGCGTAAACATCAACACTGAAGCTTTCTTT,CASSVNINTEAFF
.,TRBJ1-1,TRBV12-3/TRBV12-4,few,TGTGCCAGCAGTTTACTTTATCCAGGGGCGGACACTGAAGCTTTCTTT,CASSLLYPGADTEAFF
.,TRBJ2-5,TRBV2,few,TGTGCCAGCAGTGGGATGCGGAACCAAGAGACCCAGTACTTC,CASSGMRNQETQYF
TRBD2,TRBJ2-5,TRBV29-1,few,TGCAGCGCGGGACTAGCGGAAGAGACCCAGTACTTC,CSAGLAEETQYF
TRBD1,TRBJ2-1,TRBV4-2,once,TGTGCCAGCAGCCGGTTCACAGGGGGCAAAGACAATGAGCAGTTCTTC,CASSRFTGGKDNEQFF
.,TRBJ1-1,TRBV6-6,.,TGTGCCAGCAGTCAGACAGAGTGGGCGGCTGAAGCTTTCTTT,CASSQTEWAAEAFF